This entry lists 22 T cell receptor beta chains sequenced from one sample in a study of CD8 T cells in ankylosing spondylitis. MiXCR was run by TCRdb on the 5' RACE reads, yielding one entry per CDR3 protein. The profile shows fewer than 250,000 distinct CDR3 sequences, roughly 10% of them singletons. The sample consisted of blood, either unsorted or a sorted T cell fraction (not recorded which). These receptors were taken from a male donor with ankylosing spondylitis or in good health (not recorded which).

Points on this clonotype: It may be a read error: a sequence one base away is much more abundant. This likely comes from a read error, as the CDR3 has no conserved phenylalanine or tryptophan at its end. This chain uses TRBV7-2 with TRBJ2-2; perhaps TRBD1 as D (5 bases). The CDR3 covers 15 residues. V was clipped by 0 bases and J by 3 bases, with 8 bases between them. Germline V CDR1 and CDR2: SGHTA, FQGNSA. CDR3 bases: TGTGCCAGCAGCTTAGCTCCCAGGGACACCGGGGAGCTGTTTTCT. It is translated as CASSLAPRDTGELFS.

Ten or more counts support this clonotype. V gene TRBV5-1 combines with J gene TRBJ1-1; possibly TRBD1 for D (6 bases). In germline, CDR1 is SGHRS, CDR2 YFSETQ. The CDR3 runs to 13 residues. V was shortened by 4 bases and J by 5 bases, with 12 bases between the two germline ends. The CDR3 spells CASSVGTWTEAFF. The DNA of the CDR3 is TGCGCCAGCAGCGTCGGGACATGGACTGAAGCTTTCTTT.

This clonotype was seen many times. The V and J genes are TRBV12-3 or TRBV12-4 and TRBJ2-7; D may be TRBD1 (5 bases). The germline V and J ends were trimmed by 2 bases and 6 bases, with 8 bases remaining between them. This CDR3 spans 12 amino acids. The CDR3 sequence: CASSLKGVEQYF. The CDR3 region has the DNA TGTGCCAGCAGTTTAAAAGGGGTCGAGCAGTACTTC.

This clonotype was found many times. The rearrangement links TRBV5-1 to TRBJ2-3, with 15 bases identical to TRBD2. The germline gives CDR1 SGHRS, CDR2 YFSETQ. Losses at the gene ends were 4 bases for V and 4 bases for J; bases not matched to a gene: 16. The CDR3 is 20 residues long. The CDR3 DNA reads TGCGCCAGCAGCCCGGGACTAGCGGGAGGAAAAGGGGGTGTCGCAGATACGCAGTATTTT. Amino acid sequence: CASSPGLAGGKGGVADTQYF.

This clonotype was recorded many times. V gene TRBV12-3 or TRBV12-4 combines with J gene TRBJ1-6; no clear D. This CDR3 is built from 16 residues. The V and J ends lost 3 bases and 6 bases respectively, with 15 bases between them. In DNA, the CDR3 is TGTGCCAGCAGTTTTCGAGACCCCGCTCTTAATTCACCCCTCCACTTT. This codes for CASSFRDPALNSPLHF.

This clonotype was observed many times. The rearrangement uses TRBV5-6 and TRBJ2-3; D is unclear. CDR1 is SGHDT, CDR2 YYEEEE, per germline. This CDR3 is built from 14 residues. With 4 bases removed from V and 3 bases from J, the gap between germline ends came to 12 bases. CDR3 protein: CASSLPRRTDTQYF. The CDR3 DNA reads TGTGCCAGCAGCCTCCCCCGTCGGACAGATACGCAGTATTTT.

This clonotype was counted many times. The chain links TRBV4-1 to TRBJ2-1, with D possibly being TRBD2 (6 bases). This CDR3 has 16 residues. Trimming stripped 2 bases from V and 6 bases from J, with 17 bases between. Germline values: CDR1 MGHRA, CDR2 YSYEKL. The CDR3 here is CASSQPNYRGGNEQFF. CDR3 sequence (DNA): TGCGCCAGCAGCCAACCAAATTATAGGGGAGGCAATGAGCAGTTCTTC.

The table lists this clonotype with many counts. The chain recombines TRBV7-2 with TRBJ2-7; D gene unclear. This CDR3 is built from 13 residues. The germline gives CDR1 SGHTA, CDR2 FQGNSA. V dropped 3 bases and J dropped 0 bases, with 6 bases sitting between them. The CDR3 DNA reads TGTGCCAGCAGCTTTGACCCCTCCTACGAGCAGTACTTC. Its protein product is CASSFDPSYEQYF. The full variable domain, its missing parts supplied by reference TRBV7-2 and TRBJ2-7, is GAGVSQSPSNKVTEKGKDVELRCDPISGHTALYWYRQSLGQGLEFLIYFQGNSAPDKSGLPSDRFSAERTGGSVSTLTIQRTQQEDSAVYLCASSFDPSYEQYFGPGTRLTVT.

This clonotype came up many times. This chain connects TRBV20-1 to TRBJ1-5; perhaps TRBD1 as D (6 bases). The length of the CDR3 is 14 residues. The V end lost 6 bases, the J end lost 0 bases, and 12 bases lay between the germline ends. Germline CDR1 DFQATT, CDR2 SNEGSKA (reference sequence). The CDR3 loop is CSAPDRVSNQPQHF. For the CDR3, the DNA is TGCAGTGCCCCGGACAGAGTTAGCAATCAGCCCCAGCATTTT.

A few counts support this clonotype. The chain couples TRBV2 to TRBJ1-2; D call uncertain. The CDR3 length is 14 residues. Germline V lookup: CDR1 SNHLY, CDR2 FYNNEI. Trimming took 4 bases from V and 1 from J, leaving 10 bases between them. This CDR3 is CASSGTELNYGYTF. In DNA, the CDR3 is TGTGCCAGCAGTGGAACGGAGCTTAACTATGGCTACACCTTC.

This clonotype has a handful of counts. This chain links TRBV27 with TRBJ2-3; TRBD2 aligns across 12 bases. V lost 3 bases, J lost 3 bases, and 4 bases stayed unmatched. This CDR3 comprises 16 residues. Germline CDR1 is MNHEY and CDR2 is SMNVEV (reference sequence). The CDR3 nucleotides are TGTGCCAGCAGTTTTGGACTAGCGGGACTAACAGATACGCAGTATTTT. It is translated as CASSFGLAGLTDTQYF.

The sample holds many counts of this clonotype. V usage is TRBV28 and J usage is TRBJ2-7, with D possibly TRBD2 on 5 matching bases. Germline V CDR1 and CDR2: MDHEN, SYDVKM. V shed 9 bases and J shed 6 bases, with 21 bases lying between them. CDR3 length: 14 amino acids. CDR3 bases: TGTGCCAGTCATAGCGCCTCTCTTTTTCCCGAGCAGTACTTC. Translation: CASHSASLFPEQYF.

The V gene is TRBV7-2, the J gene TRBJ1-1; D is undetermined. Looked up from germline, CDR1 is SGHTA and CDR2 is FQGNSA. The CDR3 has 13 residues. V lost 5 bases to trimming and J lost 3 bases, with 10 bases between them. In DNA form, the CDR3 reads TGTACCAGCAGCCTAATGAAAGACACTGAAGCTTTCTTT. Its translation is CTSSLMKDTEAFF.

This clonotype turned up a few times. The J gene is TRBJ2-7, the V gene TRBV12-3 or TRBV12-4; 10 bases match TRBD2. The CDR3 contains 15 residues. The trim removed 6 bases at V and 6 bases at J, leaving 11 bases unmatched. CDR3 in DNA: TGTGCCAGCAGCCCTCGGACTAGCGGTCTCACCGAGCAGTACTTC. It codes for CASSPRTSGLTEQYF.

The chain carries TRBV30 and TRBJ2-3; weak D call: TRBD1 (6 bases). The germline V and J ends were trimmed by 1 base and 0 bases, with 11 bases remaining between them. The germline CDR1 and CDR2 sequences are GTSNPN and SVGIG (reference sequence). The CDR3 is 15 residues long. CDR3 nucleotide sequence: TGTGCCTGGAGTGAGGGGGTTTTAAGCACAGATACGCAGTATTTT. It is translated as CAWSEGVLSTDTQYF.

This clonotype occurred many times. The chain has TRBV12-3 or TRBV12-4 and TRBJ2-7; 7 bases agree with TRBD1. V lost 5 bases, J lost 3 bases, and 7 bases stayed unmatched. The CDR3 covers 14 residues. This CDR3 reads CASSAGDSRYEQYF. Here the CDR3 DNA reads TGTGCCAGCAGTGCCGGGGACAGCCGCTACGAGCAGTACTTC.

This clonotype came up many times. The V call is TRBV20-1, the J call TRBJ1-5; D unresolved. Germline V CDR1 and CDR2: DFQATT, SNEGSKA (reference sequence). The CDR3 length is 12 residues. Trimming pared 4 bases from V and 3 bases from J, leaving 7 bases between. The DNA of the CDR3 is TGCAGTGCTATGGGTTCCAATCAGCCCCAGCATTTT. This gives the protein CSAMGSNQPQHF.

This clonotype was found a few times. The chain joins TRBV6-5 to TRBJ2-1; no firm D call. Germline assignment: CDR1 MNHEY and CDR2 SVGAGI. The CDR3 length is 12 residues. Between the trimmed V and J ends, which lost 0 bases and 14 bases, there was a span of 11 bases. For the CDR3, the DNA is TGTGCCAGCAGTTACTCGGGGTACCGGAAGTTCTTC. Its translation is CASSYSGYRKFF.

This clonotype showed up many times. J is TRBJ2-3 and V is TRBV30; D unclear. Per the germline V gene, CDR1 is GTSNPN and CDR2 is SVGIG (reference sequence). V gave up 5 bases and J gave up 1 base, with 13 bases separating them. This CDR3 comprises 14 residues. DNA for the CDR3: TGTGCCTGGCTGAAGTGGACGGGCACAGATACGCAGTATTTT. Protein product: CAWLKWTGTDTQYF.

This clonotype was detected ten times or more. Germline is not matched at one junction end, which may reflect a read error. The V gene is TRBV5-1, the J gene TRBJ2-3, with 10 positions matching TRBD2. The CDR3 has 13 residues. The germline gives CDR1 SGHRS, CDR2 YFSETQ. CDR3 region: CASSLAGEDTQYF. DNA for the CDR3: TGTGCCAGCAGTCTAGCGGGAGAAGATACGCAGTATTTT.

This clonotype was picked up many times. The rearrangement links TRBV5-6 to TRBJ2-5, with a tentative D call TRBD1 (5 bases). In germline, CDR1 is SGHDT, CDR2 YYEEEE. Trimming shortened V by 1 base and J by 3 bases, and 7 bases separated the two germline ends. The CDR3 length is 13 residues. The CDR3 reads CASSLNRKETQYF. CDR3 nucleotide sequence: TGTGCCAGCAGCTTGAACAGGAAAGAGACCCAGTACTTC.

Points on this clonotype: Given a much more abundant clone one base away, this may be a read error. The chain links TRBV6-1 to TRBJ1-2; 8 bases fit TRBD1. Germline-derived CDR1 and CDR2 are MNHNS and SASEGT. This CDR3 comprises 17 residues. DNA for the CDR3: TGTGCCAGCAGTGGGAGACAGGGGCGAACCACTAACTATGGCTTCACCTTC. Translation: CASSGRQGRTTNYGFTF.